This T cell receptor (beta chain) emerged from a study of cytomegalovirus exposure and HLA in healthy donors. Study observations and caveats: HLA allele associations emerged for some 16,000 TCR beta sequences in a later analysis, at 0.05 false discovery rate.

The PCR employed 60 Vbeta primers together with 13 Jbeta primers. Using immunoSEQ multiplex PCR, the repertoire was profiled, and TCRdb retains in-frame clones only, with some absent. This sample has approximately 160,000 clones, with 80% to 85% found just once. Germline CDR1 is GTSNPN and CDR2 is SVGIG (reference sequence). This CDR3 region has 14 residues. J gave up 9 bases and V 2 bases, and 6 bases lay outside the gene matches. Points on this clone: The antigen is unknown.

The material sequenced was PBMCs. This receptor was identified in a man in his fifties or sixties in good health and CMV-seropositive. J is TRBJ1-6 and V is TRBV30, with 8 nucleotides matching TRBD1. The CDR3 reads CAWSPGGAGSPLHF. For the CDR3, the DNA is TGTGCCTGGAGTCCAGGGGGCGCAGGTTCACCCCTCCACTTT.